Listed below are T cell receptor beta chains from one sample, sequenced in a study of blood T cell repertoires in COVID-19. Assay used: immunoSEQ multiplex PCR; TCRdb lists only in-frame clones, some missing. This sample has around 400,000 clones, with 87% found just once. What was sequenced was peripheral blood. The origin of the receptors is a woman aged 55-69 years with COVID-19, enrolled during active disease. CDR3s include the opening cysteine and the closing phenylalanine or tryptophan. The order of the fields is clone size, D gene, J gene, V gene, CDR3 protein, CDR3 DNA. D genes are given only for firm matches. The size entry is marked missing in some rows and otherwise reads once, few, many or a size class.

clone_size: .
d_call: TRBD1
j_call: TRBJ2-2
v_call: TRBV6-4
cdr3_aa: CASSPQQGAGELFF
cdr3_nt: TGTGCCAGCAGCCCCCAACAGGGGGCCGGGGAGCTGTTTTTT

clone_size: once
d_call: .
j_call: TRBJ1-2
v_call: TRBV27
cdr3_aa: CASSNRVNYGYTF
cdr3_nt: TGTGCCAGTTCTAACAGGGTGAACTATGGCTACACCTTC

clone_size: .
d_call: .
j_call: TRBJ2-1
v_call: TRBV18
cdr3_aa: CASSPRETRNNEQFF
cdr3_nt: TGTGCCAGCTCACCACGGGAGACCCGGAACAATGAGCAGTTCTTC

clone_size: .
d_call: TRBD2
j_call: TRBJ2-5
v_call: TRBV27
cdr3_aa: CASSLSSGREETQYF
cdr3_nt: TGTGCCAGCAGTTTGAGTAGCGGGAGAGAAGAGACCCAGTACTTC

clone_size: .
d_call: TRBD2
j_call: TRBJ2-1
v_call: TRBV19
cdr3_aa: CASSMITLAGALYNEQFF
cdr3_nt: TGTGCCAGTAGTATGATAACGCTAGCGGGGGCATTGTACAATGAGCAGTTCTTC

clone_size: .
d_call: TRBD1
j_call: TRBJ1-5
v_call: TRBV7-8
cdr3_aa: CASSLEGQGAKQPQHF
cdr3_nt: TGTGCCAGCAGCTTAGAAGGGCAGGGGGCCAAGCAGCCCCAGCATTTT

clone_size: .
d_call: .
j_call: TRBJ2-5
v_call: TRBV19
cdr3_aa: CASSISRQPQETQYF
cdr3_nt: TGTGCCAGTAGTATCTCCAGGCAACCCCAAGAGACCCAGTACTTC

clone_size: .
d_call: TRBD1
j_call: TRBJ1-2
v_call: TRBV3-1/TRBV3-2
cdr3_aa: CASSRRQGESDYGYTF
cdr3_nt: TGTGCCAGCAGCCGACGACAGGGCGAGTCAGACTATGGCTACACCTTC

clone_size: .
d_call: TRBD1
j_call: TRBJ2-7
v_call: TRBV6-5
cdr3_aa: CASIPRDRVYEQYF
cdr3_nt: TGTGCCAGCATTCCCCGGGACAGGGTTTACGAGCAGTACTTC

clone_size: .
d_call: TRBD2
j_call: TRBJ2-7
v_call: TRBV4-2
cdr3_aa: CASSHGGGSSYEQYF
cdr3_nt: TGTGCCAGCAGCCACGGCGGGGGAAGCTCCTACGAGCAGTACTTC

clone_size: .
d_call: TRBD1
j_call: TRBJ2-2
v_call: TRBV18
cdr3_aa: CASSQGQENTGELFF
cdr3_nt: TGTGCCAGCTCACAGGGACAGGAAAACACCGGGGAGCTGTTTTTT

clone_size: .
d_call: TRBD2
j_call: TRBJ2-2
v_call: TRBV27
cdr3_aa: CASSGTSGGGGELFF
cdr3_nt: TGTGCCAGCAGTGGGACTAGCGGGGGTGGCGGGGAGCTGTTTTTT

clone_size: .
d_call: TRBD1
j_call: TRBJ2-1
v_call: TRBV28
cdr3_aa: CASSTRQGASPSLVYNEQFF
cdr3_nt: TGTGCCAGCAGTACCCGACAGGGGGCTAGTCCCTCCTTGGTCTACAATGAGCAGTTCTTC

clone_size: .
d_call: TRBD1
j_call: TRBJ1-1
v_call: TRBV27
cdr3_aa: CASRRDRGTAFF
cdr3_nt: TGTGCCAGCCGCAGGGACAGGGGGACAGCTTTCTTT

clone_size: few
d_call: .
j_call: TRBJ2-5
v_call: TRBV2
cdr3_aa: CASRARQVGKETQYF
cdr3_nt: TGTGCCAGCAGGGCCAGACAGGTTGGGAAAGAGACCCAGTACTTC

clone_size: .
d_call: .
j_call: TRBJ1-4
v_call: TRBV7-2
cdr3_aa: CASSPPAGRNEKLFF
cdr3_nt: TGTGCCAGCAGCCCGCCAGCAGGGCGCAATGAAAAACTGTTTTTT

clone_size: .
d_call: .
j_call: TRBJ2-7
v_call: TRBV5-1
cdr3_aa: CASSLGVVEVYEQYF
cdr3_nt: TGCGCCAGCAGCTTAGGGGTCGTAGAGGTCTACGAGCAGTACTTC

clone_size: .
d_call: .
j_call: TRBJ1-1
v_call: TRBV4-1
cdr3_aa: CASSLDLRSPRQYTEAFF
cdr3_nt: TGCGCCAGCAGCCTTGACTTGAGGTCACCTAGACAGTACACTGAAGCTTTCTTT

clone_size: .
d_call: .
j_call: TRBJ1-1
v_call: TRBV5-1
cdr3_aa: CASSLDPRANTEAFF
cdr3_nt: TGCGCCAGCAGCTTGGACCCGAGGGCCAACACTGAAGCTTTCTTT

clone_size: many
d_call: .
j_call: TRBJ2-7
v_call: TRBV2
cdr3_aa: CASQVGRWYEQYF
cdr3_nt: TGTGCCAGCCAGGTGGGCAGGTGGTACGAGCAGTACTTC

clone_size: .
d_call: .
j_call: TRBJ1-5
v_call: TRBV25-1
cdr3_aa: CASSAGGGNQPQHF
cdr3_nt: TGTGCCAGCAGTGCGGGAGGGGGGAATCAGCCCCAGCATTTT

clone_size: .
d_call: .
j_call: TRBJ1-1
v_call: TRBV7-9
cdr3_aa: CASSRDTSNTEAFF
cdr3_nt: TGTGCCAGCAGCAGGGACACCTCGAACACTGAAGCTTTCTTT

clone_size: .
d_call: TRBD1
j_call: TRBJ2-6
v_call: TRBV28
cdr3_aa: CASSFPLKTGPSSGANVLTF
cdr3_nt: TGTGCCAGCAGTTTTCCCCTAAAGACAGGGCCTAGCTCTGGGGCCAACGTCCTGACTTTC

clone_size: .
d_call: TRBD2
j_call: TRBJ2-7
v_call: TRBV10-3
cdr3_aa: CAISESFSGEGEQYF
cdr3_nt: TGTGCCATCAGTGAGTCTTTTAGCGGGGAGGGAGAGCAGTACTTC

clone_size: .
d_call: TRBD2
j_call: TRBJ2-3
v_call: TRBV10-1
cdr3_aa: CASRPGGSSTDTQYF
cdr3_nt: TGCGCCAGCAGACCCGGGGGGTCTAGCACAGATACGCAGTATTTT

clone_size: .
d_call: .
j_call: TRBJ2-2
v_call: TRBV5-4
cdr3_aa: CASSPGGGAVVGELFF
cdr3_nt: TGTGCCAGCAGCCCGGGAGGGGGCGCGGTGGTCGGGGAGCTGTTTTTT

clone_size: .
d_call: TRBD1
j_call: TRBJ1-5
v_call: TRBV19
cdr3_aa: CASSITGGRNQPQHF
cdr3_nt: TGTGCCAGTAGTATAACAGGGGGCCGCAATCAGCCCCAGCATTTT

clone_size: .
d_call: .
j_call: TRBJ2-7
v_call: TRBV9
cdr3_aa: CASSVAPASSYEQYF
cdr3_nt: TGTGCCAGCAGCGTAGCGCCCGCGAGTTCCTACGAGCAGTACTTC

clone_size: .
d_call: TRBD1
j_call: TRBJ1-1
v_call: TRBV6-5
cdr3_aa: CASSWTGMNTEAFF
cdr3_nt: TGTGCCAGCAGTTGGACAGGGATGAACACTGAAGCTTTCTTT

clone_size: .
d_call: TRBD1
j_call: TRBJ1-5
v_call: TRBV28
cdr3_aa: CASSRGTVFNQPQHF
cdr3_nt: TGTGCCAGCAGCCGTGGGACAGTTTTTAATCAGCCCCAGCATTTT

clone_size: .
d_call: TRBD1
j_call: TRBJ1-6
v_call: TRBV19
cdr3_aa: CASSRQGEGNSPLHF
cdr3_nt: TGTGCCAGTAGTCGACAGGGGGAGGGAAATTCACCCCTCCACTTT

clone_size: .
d_call: TRBD2
j_call: TRBJ2-5
v_call: TRBV5-1
cdr3_aa: CASNKAGVQETQYF
cdr3_nt: TGCGCCAGCAACAAAGCGGGGGTACAAGAGACCCAGTACTTC

clone_size: once
d_call: TRBD1
j_call: TRBJ1-5
v_call: TRBV19
cdr3_aa: CASSIGRMQGAEGQPQHF
cdr3_nt: TGTGCCAGTAGTATAGGAAGAATGCAGGGGGCCGAGGGTCAGCCCCAGCATTTT

clone_size: once
d_call: .
j_call: TRBJ2-7
v_call: TRBV5-1
cdr3_aa: CASSRGGPLSYEQYF
cdr3_nt: TGCGCCAGCAGCCGTGGAGGGCCACTCTCCTACGAGCAGTACTTC

clone_size: .
d_call: TRBD1
j_call: TRBJ2-7
v_call: TRBV23-1
cdr3_aa: CASSGQGPYEQYF
cdr3_nt: TGCGCCAGCAGTGGACAGGGGCCCTACGAGCAGTACTTC

clone_size: .
d_call: .
j_call: TRBJ2-5
v_call: TRBV10-2
cdr3_aa: CASRTGSSETQYF
cdr3_nt: TGCGCCAGCAGAACAGGGTCCTCCGAGACCCAGTACTTC

clone_size: .
d_call: TRBD1
j_call: TRBJ1-2
v_call: TRBV27
cdr3_aa: CASTSWTDRDGYTF
cdr3_nt: TGTGCCAGCACCTCCTGGACGGACAGGGATGGCTACACCTTC

clone_size: .
d_call: .
j_call: TRBJ1-2
v_call: TRBV9
cdr3_aa: CASSPLPFTDYGYTF
cdr3_nt: TGTGCCAGCAGCCCCTTACCTTTCACAGACTATGGCTACACCTTC

clone_size: few
d_call: .
j_call: TRBJ2-5
v_call: TRBV7-8
cdr3_aa: CASSPTERGIETQYF
cdr3_nt: TGTGCCAGCAGCCCAACGGAGCGAGGGATAGAGACCCAGTACTTC

clone_size: .
d_call: .
j_call: TRBJ2-7
v_call: TRBV5-1
cdr3_aa: CASSPAERYEQYF
cdr3_nt: TGCGCCAGCAGCCCAGCGGAGCGGTACGAGCAGTACTTC

clone_size: .
d_call: TRBD2
j_call: TRBJ2-5
v_call: TRBV19
cdr3_aa: CASSIGLAGAQETQYF
cdr3_nt: TGTGCCAGTAGTATCGGACTAGCGGGGGCCCAAGAGACCCAGTACTTC

clone_size: .
d_call: .
j_call: TRBJ1-1
v_call: TRBV7-6
cdr3_aa: CASSASVNTEAFF
cdr3_nt: TGTGCCAGCAGCGCCTCGGTGAACACTGAAGCTTTCTTT

clone_size: .
d_call: .
j_call: TRBJ1-6
v_call: TRBV7-2
cdr3_aa: CASSSQGVNLGPPLHF
cdr3_nt: TGTGCCAGCAGCTCCCAGGGTGTTAATTTGGGTCCACCCCTCCACTTT

clone_size: once
d_call: TRBD2
j_call: TRBJ2-1
v_call: TRBV19
cdr3_aa: CASSIDRLAGGYNEQFF
cdr3_nt: TGTGCCAGTAGTATAGATCGACTAGCGGGGGGTTACAATGAGCAGTTCTTC

clone_size: .
d_call: TRBD1
j_call: TRBJ1-4
v_call: TRBV13
cdr3_aa: CASSLQGAGPEKLFF
cdr3_nt: TGTGCCAGCAGCCTTCAGGGGGCGGGTCCCGAAAAACTGTTTTTT

clone_size: .
d_call: .
j_call: TRBJ1-1
v_call: TRBV4-2
cdr3_aa: CASSQDWATEAFF
cdr3_nt: TGTGCCAGCAGCCAAGATTGGGCAACTGAAGCTTTCTTT

clone_size: .
d_call: TRBD1
j_call: TRBJ1-2
v_call: TRBV19
cdr3_aa: CASSNRDRGYGYTF
cdr3_nt: TGTGCCAGTAGTAACCGGGACAGGGGGTATGGCTACACCTTC

clone_size: .
d_call: TRBD1
j_call: TRBJ1-5
v_call: TRBV5-1
cdr3_aa: CASSTGDRLSNQPQHF
cdr3_nt: TGCGCCAGCAGCACGGGGGACAGACTAAGCAATCAGCCCCAGCATTTT

clone_size: .
d_call: .
j_call: TRBJ1-1
v_call: TRBV25-1
cdr3_aa: CASSPRAAKRGTEAFF
cdr3_nt: TGTGCCAGCAGTCCCCGGGCGGCGAAAAGGGGCACTGAAGCTTTCTTT

clone_size: .
d_call: .
j_call: TRBJ2-7
v_call: TRBV6-5
cdr3_aa: CASTLGAGSYEQYF
cdr3_nt: TGTGCCAGCACTCTGGGGGCTGGCTCCTACGAGCAGTACTTC

clone_size: .
d_call: .
j_call: TRBJ1-3
v_call: TRBV3-1/TRBV3-2
cdr3_aa: CASREGGGNTIYF
cdr3_nt: TGTGCCAGCAGGGAGGGCGGTGGAAACACCATATATTTT

clone_size: .
d_call: .
j_call: TRBJ2-3
v_call: TRBV28
cdr3_aa: CASTSSDTQYF
cdr3_nt: TGTGCCAGCACCTCTTCGGATACGCAGTATTTT

clone_size: few
d_call: .
j_call: TRBJ1-2
v_call: TRBV6-5
cdr3_aa: CASRSDTTNGGYTF
cdr3_nt: TGTGCCAGCAGGTCTGATACCACTAACGGTGGCTACACCTTC

clone_size: .
d_call: .
j_call: TRBJ2-1
v_call: TRBV3-1/TRBV3-2
cdr3_aa: CASSLVTSRGEQFF
cdr3_nt: TGTGCCAGCAGCCTAGTGACTAGCAGGGGTGAGCAGTTCTTC

clone_size: .
d_call: .
j_call: TRBJ2-3
v_call: TRBV9
cdr3_aa: CASSPQGSSGTQYF
cdr3_nt: TGTGCCAGCAGCCCCCAAGGAAGCTCAGGGACGCAGTATTTT

clone_size: .
d_call: .
j_call: TRBJ1-2
v_call: TRBV7-9
cdr3_aa: CASSQADRDYTF
cdr3_nt: TGTGCCAGCAGCCAAGCCGACAGAGACTACACCTTC